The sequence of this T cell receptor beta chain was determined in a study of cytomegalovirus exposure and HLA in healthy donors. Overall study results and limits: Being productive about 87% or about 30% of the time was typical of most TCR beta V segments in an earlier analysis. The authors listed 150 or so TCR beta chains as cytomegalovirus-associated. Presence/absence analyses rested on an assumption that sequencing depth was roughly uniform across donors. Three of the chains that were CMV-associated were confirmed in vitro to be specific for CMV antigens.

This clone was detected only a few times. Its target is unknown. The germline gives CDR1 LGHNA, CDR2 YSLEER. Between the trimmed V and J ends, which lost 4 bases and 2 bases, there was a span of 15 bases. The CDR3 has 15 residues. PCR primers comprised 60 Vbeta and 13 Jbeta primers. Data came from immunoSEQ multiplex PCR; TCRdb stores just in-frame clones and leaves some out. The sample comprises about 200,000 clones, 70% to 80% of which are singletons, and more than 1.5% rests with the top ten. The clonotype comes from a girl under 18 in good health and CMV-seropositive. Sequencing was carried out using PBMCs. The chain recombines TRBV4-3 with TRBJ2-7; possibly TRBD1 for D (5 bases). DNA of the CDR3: TGCGCCAGCAGCCGAGCTCAGGGAACCCCCTACGAGCAGTACTTC. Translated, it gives CASSRAQGTPYEQYF.